This T cell receptor beta chain was documented in a study of beta chain features in type 1 diabetes. This clone was counted a few times. Its antigen is unidentified. Findings and caveats of the study: Type 1 diabetes patients showed a moderate but significant shortening of TCRB CDR3s in all four CD4+ subsets. Equally in patients and controls, shorter templates might have been favored by PCR.

Every isolated RNA sample was fully reverse transcribed, so sequencing captured expressed TCRB transcripts. The repertoire was sequenced with immunoSEQ multiplex PCR; TCRdb's copy has only in-frame clones and lacks some. Of 100,000 to 150,000 clones in the sample, approximately 9% were seen once. Only one heparinised blood draw was taken per donor, and its volume averaged about 120 mL. CD45RO/CCR7/CD25/CD127/CD95/CD27 sorting isolated CD4+ naive, central memory, regulatory and stem cell-like memory cells. Purities over 95% were achieved in all sorted populations. The clonotype originates from a man under 40 with type 1 diabetes. Specimen: central memory CD4+ T cells from blood.

The CDR3 spells CASSGGFTGVGETQYF. CDR3 nucleotides: TGTGCCAGCAGCGGAGGCTTTACAGGGGTCGGGGAGACCCAGTACTTC. The V call is TRBV7-8, the J call TRBJ2-5, with 7 positions matching TRBD1. This CDR3 spans 16 amino acids. Germline V gives CDR1 SGHVS, CDR2 FQNEAQ. With V trimmed by 5 bases and J by 5 bases, 14 bases remained unmatched.